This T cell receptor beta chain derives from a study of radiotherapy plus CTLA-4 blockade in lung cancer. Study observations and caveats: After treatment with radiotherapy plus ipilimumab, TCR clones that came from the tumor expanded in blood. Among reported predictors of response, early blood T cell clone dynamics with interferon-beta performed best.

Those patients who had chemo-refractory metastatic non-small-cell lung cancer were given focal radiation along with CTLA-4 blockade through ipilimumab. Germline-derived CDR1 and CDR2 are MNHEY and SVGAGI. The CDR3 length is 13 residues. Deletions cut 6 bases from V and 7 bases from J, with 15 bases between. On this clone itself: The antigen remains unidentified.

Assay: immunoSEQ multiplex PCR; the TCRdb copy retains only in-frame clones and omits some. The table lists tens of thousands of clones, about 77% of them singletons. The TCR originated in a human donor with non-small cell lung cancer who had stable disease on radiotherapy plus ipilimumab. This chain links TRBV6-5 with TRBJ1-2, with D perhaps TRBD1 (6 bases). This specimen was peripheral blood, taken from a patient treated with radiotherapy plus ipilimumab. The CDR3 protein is CASRDSLGSGYTF. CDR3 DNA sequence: TGTGCCAGCAGGGACAGCCTTGGGAGTGGCTACACCTTC.